Listed below are T cell receptor beta chains from one sample, sequenced in a study of post-analysis software for immune sequencing data. TCRdb reprocessed the PCR reads via MiXCR and lists one record per CDR3 protein. The sample holds just over 250,000 distinct CDR3 sequences, less than 40% seen once. Sequences were obtained from blood. Receptors originate from a girl aged 5-17 years with multiple sclerosis. The CDR3 runs from the conserved cysteine through the conserved F or W. D genes are given only for firm matches. The size entry is marked missing in some rows and otherwise reads once, few, many or a size class.

d_gene,abundance,v_gene,j_gene,CDR3aa,CDR3nt
.,many,TRBV4-1,TRBJ2-1,CASSQDPPGPGSYNEQFF,TGCGCCAGCAGCCAAGATCCGCCCGGTCCGGGCTCCTACAATGAGCAGTTCTTC
TRBD2,many,TRBV29-1,TRBJ2-7,CSVKRGRAREQYF,TGCAGCGTAAAACGCGGGAGGGCCCGGGAGCAGTACTTC
TRBD2,.,TRBV29-1,TRBJ2-1,CSVEEASGVIYNEQFF,TGCAGCGTTGAAGAGGCTAGCGGGGTTATCTACAATGAGCAGTTCTTC
TRBD2,many,TRBV28,TRBJ2-5,CASRGGVQETQYF,TGTGCCAGCCGGGGGGGGGTCCAAGAGACCCAGTACTTC
TRBD2,many,TRBV20-1,TRBJ2-5,CSARLAGGRETQYF,TGCAGTGCTAGACTAGCGGGGGGGAGGGAGACCCAGTACTTC
.,.,TRBV7-2,TRBJ2-7,CANAQGGRADEQYF,TGTGCGAACGCCCAGGGGGGGCGCGCTGACGAGCAGTACTTC
.,few,TRBV7-9,TRBJ2-1,CASSLGGTATYNDQFF,TGTGCCAGCAGCTTGGGCGGGACGGCAACTTACAATGACCAGTTCTTC
.,.,TRBV20-1,TRBJ2-4,CSATNREVAYGQYF,TGCAGTGCGACCAACAGGGAGGTTGCCTACGGGCAGTACTTC
TRBD2,many,TRBV10-3,TRBJ2-3,CAISEAIAGEDTQYF,TGTGCCATCAGCGAGGCGATAGCGGGAGAAGATACGCAGTATTTT
TRBD2,many,TRBV7-9,TRBJ2-5,CASSSAGVETQYF,TGTGCCAGCAGCTCCGCGGGAGTGGAGACCCAGTACTTC
TRBD1,.,TRBV7-9,TRBJ2-1,CASSTLTGYNEQFF,TGTGCCAGCAGCACGCTGACAGGGTACAATGAGCAGTTCTTC
.,.,TRBV15,TRBJ2-7,CATSREGEQYF,TGTGCCACCAGCAGAGAGGGGGAACAGTACTTC
TRBD2,.,TRBV4-1,TRBJ2-1,CASSLAGEWFEQFF,TGCGCCAGCAGCCTAGCGGGAGAATGGTTCGAGCAGTTCTTC
.,.,TRBV27,TRBJ2-1,CASSYTGIVNEQFF,TGTGCCAGCAGTTATACGGGGATCGTAAATGAGCAGTTCTTC
.,many,TRBV6-6,TRBJ1-2,CASRETDAGYTF,TGTGCCAGCAGGGAGACAGACGCCGGCTACACCTTC
.,.,TRBV15,TRBJ2-7,CATSRDPDSHEQYF,TGCGCCACCAGCAGAGACCCGGACAGCCATGAGCAGTACTTC
TRBD1,many,TRBV27,TRBJ2-1,CASSRTGSYNEQFF,TGTGCCAGCAGTCGGACAGGCTCCTACAATGAGCAGTTCTTC
TRBD2,.,TRBV28,TRBJ2-5,CASSSNRGLAGSKETQYF,TGTGCCAGCAGTTCCAACCGCGGACTAGCGGGAAGCAAAGAGACCCAGTACTTC
.,.,TRBV5-1,TRBJ2-2,CASAVGWGERTGELFF,TGCGCCAGCGCCGTGGGCTGGGGGGAGCGAACCGGGGAGCTGTTTTTT
TRBD1,many,TRBV9,TRBJ2-5,CASSVAGRGLETQYF,TGTGCCAGCAGCGTAGCCGGCAGGGGGCTTGAGACCCAGTACTTC
.,.,TRBV12-3/TRBV12-4,TRBJ1-1,CASSFSARGTEAFF,TGTGCCAGCAGTTTCTCCGCCAGGGGCACTGAAGCTTTCTTT